One T cell receptor (delta chain) is described in this entry. This record belongs to a study of gamma-delta T cells after stem cell transplantation. TCRdb re-identified clones in the RT-PCR reads via CATT. The table includes fewer than 1,500 delta-chain clones, about 5.5% detected once. The source material was gamma-delta T cells. This clonotype originated in a human donor. It is not recorded whose cells these are; they may come from a transplant donor.

CDR3 residues: CACDTLGDSDKLIF. In DNA form, the CDR3 reads TGTGCCTGTGACACCTTGGGGGATTCCGATAAACTCATCTTT. The chain uses TRDV2 and TRDJ1; 8 bases align to TRDD3. This CDR3 region has 14 residues. Germline V gene lookup returns CDR1 GEAIGNYY and CDR2 EKD. Losses at the gene ends were 0 bases for V and 3 bases for J; bases not matched to a gene: 2.